This T cell receptor beta chain was sequenced for a study of blood T cell repertoires in COVID-19. The wider study: Sample material is recorded as cDNA or gDNA derived from T cells, B-cell-depleted T cells, or PBMCs.

V was pared by 6 bases and J by 6 bases, with 4 bases of the junction left unmatched. Germline V gene data show CDR1 as SEHNR and CDR2 as FQNEAQ (reference sequence). The CDR3 loop spans 14 amino acids. The method was immunoSEQ multiplex PCR; TCRdb's version includes in-frame clones alone and lacks a portion of them. The table records some 150,000 clones, approximately 80% of them present only once. Clinical history reported by participants formed the basis on which cohorts were assigned. Shortly before study entry, within 2 weeks, exposed participants had met a COVID-19 case. The rearrangement joins TRBV7-9 to TRBJ2-2; TRBD1 matches 10 bases. The receptor's source is a woman between 18 and 29 years old who had been exposed to COVID-19. Input material: PBMCs or T cells enriched from blood (not recorded which). CDR3 region: CASSRDRGPGELFF. The CDR3 DNA reads TGTGCCAGCAGTCGGGACAGGGGTCCCGGGGAGCTGTTTTTT.